Listed below are T cell receptor beta chains from one sample, sequenced in a study of blood T cell repertoires in COVID-19. Sequenced by immunoSEQ multiplex PCR; TCRdb stores in-frame clones only, minus some. The data show fewer than 400,000 clones, 85% to 90% seen once. The sample comprised PBMCs or T cells enriched from blood (not recorded which). The receptor set was obtained from a young woman who had recovered from COVID-19. Both conserved end residues are part of each CDR3. D genes are given only for firm matches. The size entry is marked missing in some rows and otherwise reads once, few, many or a size class.

j_call d_call v_call clone_size cdr3_aa cdr3_nt
TRBJ1-2 TRBD1 TRBV6-4 - CASSNNPGQGTYGYTF TGTGCCAGCAGCAACAATCCGGGACAGGGGACCTATGGCTACACCTTC
TRBJ1-6 TRBD1 TRBV27 - CASSITGVLNSPLHF TGTGCCAGCAGTATAACAGGGGTCCTTAATTCACCCCTCCACTTT
TRBJ1-1 - TRBV27 - CASNNPRGGNTEAFF TGTGCCAGCAACAACCCCCGGGGAGGGAACACTGAAGCTTTCTTT
TRBJ1-5 - TRBV3-1/TRBV3-2 - CASSQDSGYQPQHF TGTGCCAGCAGCCAAGATTCCGGGTATCAGCCCCAGCATTTT
TRBJ1-1 TRBD1 TRBV6-2/TRBV6-3 - CASSNRGSSSTEAFF TGTGCCAGCAGTAACAGGGGGTCGAGTAGCACTGAAGCTTTCTTT
TRBJ2-7 - TRBV28 - CASSLVIMGSEQYF TGTGCCAGCAGTTTGGTGATTATGGGCTCCGAGCAGTACTTC
TRBJ2-4 TRBD1 TRBV27 - CASSRQGLESDIQYF TGTGCCAGCAGTCGACAGGGGTTGGAGTCCGACATTCAGTACTTC
TRBJ1-4 - TRBV9 - CASSYRSGEKLFF TGTGCCAGCAGCTATCGGTCGGGTGAAAAACTGTTTTTT
TRBJ1-1 - TRBV6-5 few CASSYQDSLGEAFF TGTGCCAGCAGTTACCAGGACAGCTTGGGTGAAGCTTTCTTT
TRBJ1-2 TRBD1 TRBV28 - CASSPTVTGAFGYTF TGTGCCAGCAGTCCAACCGTGACAGGGGCCTTTGGCTACACCTTC